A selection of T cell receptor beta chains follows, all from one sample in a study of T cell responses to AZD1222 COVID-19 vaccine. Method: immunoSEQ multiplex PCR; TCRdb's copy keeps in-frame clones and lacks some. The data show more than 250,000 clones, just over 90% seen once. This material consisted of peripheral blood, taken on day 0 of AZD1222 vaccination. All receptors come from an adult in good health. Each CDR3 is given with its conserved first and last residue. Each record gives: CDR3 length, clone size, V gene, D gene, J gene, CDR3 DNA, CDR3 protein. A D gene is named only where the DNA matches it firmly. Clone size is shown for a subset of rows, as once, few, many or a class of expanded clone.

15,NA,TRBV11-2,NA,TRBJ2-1,TGTGCCAGCAGCTTATCGGGGTTCCATGGGAATGAGCAGTTCTTC,CASSLSGFHGNEQFF
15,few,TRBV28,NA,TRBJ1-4,TGTGCCAGCAGTCCGCCGGGAGCGGCTAATGAAAAACTGTTTTTT,CASSPPGAANEKLFF
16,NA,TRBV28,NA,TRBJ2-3,TGTGCCAGCAGTTTCCCAGTTAAGGGACCAACAGATACGCAGTATTTT,CASSFPVKGPTDTQYF
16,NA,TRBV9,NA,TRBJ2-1,TGTGCCAGCAGCCCTCAAGTGATTATAACCTACAATGAGCAGTTCTTC,CASSPQVIITYNEQFF
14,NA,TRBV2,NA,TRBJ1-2,TGTGCCAGCAGTGAATCGGTGGGATCCTATGGCTACACCTTC,CASSESVGSYGYTF
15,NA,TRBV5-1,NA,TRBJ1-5,TGCGCCAGCAGCTTGGACGGCTTTAAGGATCAGCCCCAGCATTTT,CASSLDGFKDQPQHF
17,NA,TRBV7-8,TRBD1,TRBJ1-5,TGTGCCAGCAGCTCCGAGGGACAGTGGGATAGCAATCAGCCCCAGCATTTT,CASSSEGQWDSNQPQHF
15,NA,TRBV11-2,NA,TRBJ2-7,TGTGCCAGCAGCCCCCAGACAGGAGCCCCCTACGAGCAGTACTTC,CASSPQTGAPYEQYF
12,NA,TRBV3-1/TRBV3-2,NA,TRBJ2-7,TGTGCCAGCAGCCAAGATACTGGGCGCCAGTACTTC,CASSQDTGRQYF
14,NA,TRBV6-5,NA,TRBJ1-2,TGTGCCAGCAGTCCTCGGTCGGGGGGGCATGGCTACACCTTC,CASSPRSGGHGYTF
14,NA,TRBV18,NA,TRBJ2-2,TGTGCCAGCTCACCACCGGGTACCCCGGGGAGTATGTTTTTT,CASSPPGTPGSMFF
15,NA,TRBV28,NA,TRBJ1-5,TGTGCCAGCAGTTTTTTGACTTCAGGGGATCAGCCCCAGCATTTT,CASSFLTSGDQPQHF
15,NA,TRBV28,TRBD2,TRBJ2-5,TGTGCCAGCAGTTCCCTTAGCGGGGGGGCGGAGACCCAGTACTTC,CASSSLSGGAETQYF
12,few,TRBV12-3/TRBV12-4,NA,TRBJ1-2,TGTGCCAGCAGTTCGGGGGCGGCTGGCTACACCTTC,CASSSGAAGYTF
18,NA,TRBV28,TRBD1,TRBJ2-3,TGTGCCAGCCCCGAACCGGGACAGGGAGTCCGGGGCACAGATACGCAGTATTTT,CASPEPGQGVRGTDTQYF
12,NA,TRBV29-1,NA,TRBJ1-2,TGCAGCGTTGAATTGGGCAGTTATGGCTACACCTTC,CSVELGSYGYTF
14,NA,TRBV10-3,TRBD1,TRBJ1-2,TGTGCCATCAGGGTGACAGGGTCTAACTATGGCTACACCTTC,CAIRVTGSNYGYTF
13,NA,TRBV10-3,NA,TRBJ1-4,TGTGCCATCAGTGAATTACAGAACGAAAAACTGTTTTTT,CAISELQNEKLFF
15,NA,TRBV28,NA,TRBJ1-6,TGTGCCAGCAATCCCCAGATCACCTATAATTCACCCCTCCACTTT,CASNPQITYNSPLHF
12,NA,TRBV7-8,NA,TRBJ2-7,TGTGCCAGCAGCTTGACTAACCTCGGGTGGGACTTC,CASSLTNLGWDF
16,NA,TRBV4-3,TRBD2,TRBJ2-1,TGCGCCAGCAGCCAAGAACTAGCGGGAGTCTACAATGAGCAGTTCTTC,CASSQELAGVYNEQFF
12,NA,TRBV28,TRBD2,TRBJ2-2,TGTGGGACTAGCGGGAGTCCCGGGGAGCTGTTTTTT,CGTSGSPGELFF
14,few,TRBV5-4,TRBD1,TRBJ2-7,TGTGCCAGCAGCTTGGCTCAGGGGGCCTACGAGCAGTACTTC,CASSLAQGAYEQYF
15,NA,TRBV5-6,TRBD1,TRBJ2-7,TGTGCCAGCAGCTCGACCGGGACAGGGTCCTACGAGCAGTACTTC,CASSSTGTGSYEQYF
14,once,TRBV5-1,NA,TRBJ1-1,TGCGCCAGCAGCTTGGGGGGGGGCGAGACTGAAGCTTTCTTT,CASSLGGGETEAFF
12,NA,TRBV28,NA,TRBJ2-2,TGTGCCAGCAAAGGGGGGCCCGGGGAGCTGTTTTTT,CASKGGPGELFF
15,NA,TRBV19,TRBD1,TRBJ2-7,TGTGCCAGTAGTATGGATGGACAGGGGGCGGTCGAGCAGTACTTC,CASSMDGQGAVEQYF
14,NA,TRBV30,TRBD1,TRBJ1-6,TGTGCCTGGAGTGTAGGACAGGGTTACTCACCCCTCCACTTT,CAWSVGQGYSPLHF
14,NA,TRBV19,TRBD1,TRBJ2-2,TGTGCCAGTAGAGGGACAGGGGTTCCCGGGGAGCTGTTTTTT,CASRGTGVPGELFF
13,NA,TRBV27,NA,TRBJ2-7,TGTGCCAGCAGTCGCTGGGGAGTTGGGGAACAGTACTTC,CASSRWGVGEQYF
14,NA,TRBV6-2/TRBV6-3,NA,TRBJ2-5,TGTGCCAGCAGTTACGAAGGGGCGGAGGTGACCCAGTACTTC,CASSYEGAEVTQYF
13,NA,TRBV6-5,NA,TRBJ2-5,TGTGCCAGCATCGCCGCGCAACAAGAGACCCAGTACTTC,CASIAAQQETQYF
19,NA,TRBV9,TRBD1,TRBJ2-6,TGTGCCAGCAGCGTACCCCCCGGACAGGGACTTTCTGGGGCCAACGTCCTGACTTTC,CASSVPPGQGLSGANVLTF
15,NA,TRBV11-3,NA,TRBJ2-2,TGTGCCAGCAGCCTGGGACCGACGAACACCGGGGAGCTGTTTTTT,CASSLGPTNTGELFF
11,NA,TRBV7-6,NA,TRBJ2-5,TGTGCCAGCGCCGGGCCGGAGACCCAGTACTTC,CASAGPETQYF
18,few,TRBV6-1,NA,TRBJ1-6,TGTGCCAGCAGTGGGCCAAGTGGAGGACACCAGCATAATTCACCCCTCCACTTT,CASSGPSGGHQHNSPLHF
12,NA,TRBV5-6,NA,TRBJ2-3,TGTGCCAGCAGCTCGAACACAGATACGCAGTATTTT,CASSSNTDTQYF
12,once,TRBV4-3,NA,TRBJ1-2,TGCGCCAGCAGCCAAGAAAGCCATGGCTACACCTTC,CASSQESHGYTF
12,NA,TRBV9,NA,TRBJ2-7,TGTGCCAGCAGCGTAGGGGACGCCGAGCAGTACTTC,CASSVGDAEQYF
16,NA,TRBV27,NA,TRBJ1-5,TGTGCCAGCAGTTTCAAAAGTCCCCCGGGCAATCAGCCCCAGCATTTT,CASSFKSPPGNQPQHF
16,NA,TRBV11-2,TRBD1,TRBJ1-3,TGTGCCAGCAGCCTGGACAGGGGAAGACGGGGAAACACCATATATTTT,CASSLDRGRRGNTIYF
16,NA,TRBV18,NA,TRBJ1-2,TGTGCCAGCTCACCGGAACCAGGGGCGTTAACGGGGGGCTACACCTTC,CASSPEPGALTGGYTF
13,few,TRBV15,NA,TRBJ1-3,TGTGCCACCACTACAGGGTCTGGAAACACCATATATTTT,CATTTGSGNTIYF
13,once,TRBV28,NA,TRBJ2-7,TGTGCCAGCAGTCCGGGACCCCCCGGCGAGCAGTACTTC,CASSPGPPGEQYF
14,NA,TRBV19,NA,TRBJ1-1,TGTGCCAGTAGTATTGGCAGGGCGAACACTGAAGCTTTCTTT,CASSIGRANTEAFF
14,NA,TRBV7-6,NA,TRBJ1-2,TGTGCCAGCAGCCTCACGGACAATACCCGTGGCTACACCTTC,CASSLTDNTRGYTF
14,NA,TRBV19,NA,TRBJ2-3,TGTGCCAGTAGTAGGGGACCCGACACAGATACGCAGTATTTT,CASSRGPDTDTQYF
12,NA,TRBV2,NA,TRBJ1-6,TGTGCCAGCAGTGATGGGTTCTCACCCCTCCACTTT,CASSDGFSPLHF
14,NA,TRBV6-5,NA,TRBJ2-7,TGTGCCAGCAGGGCAGGCTCGGGGAGCTACGAGCAGTACTTC,CASRAGSGSYEQYF
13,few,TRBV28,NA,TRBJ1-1,TGTGCCAGCAGTACCGGAGGGGAGACTTCAAATTTCTTT,CASSTGGETSNFF
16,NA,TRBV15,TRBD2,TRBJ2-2,TGTGCCACCAGTCTAGCGGGAGGGCCCTACACCGGGGAGCTGTTTTTT,CATSLAGGPYTGELFF
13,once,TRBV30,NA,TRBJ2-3,TGTGCCTGGAGTTGGGGGCGAACAGATACGCAGTATTTT,CAWSWGRTDTQYF
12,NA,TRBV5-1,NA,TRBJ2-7,TGCGCCAGCAGCCAAGGTTCCTACGAGCAGTACTTC,CASSQGSYEQYF
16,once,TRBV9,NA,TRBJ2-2,TGTGCCAGCAGCCCACGGGGAGGGGGTTACACCGGGGAGCTGTTTTTT,CASSPRGGGYTGELFF